A single sample gave rise to the 19 T cell receptor beta chains below, sequenced in a study of T cell clones after liver transplantation. Assay used: immunoSEQ multiplex PCR; TCRdb lists only in-frame clones, some missing. The sample carries around 9,300 clones, about 72% recorded once. Here the sequenced sample was CD8+ T cells from blood, taken at the roughly 16-month timepoint. The receptors derive from a human patient who received a liver transplant. Some T cells here may be from the graft donor.

This clone showed up just a few times. J is TRBJ2-5 and V is TRBV5-5, with D hard to call. This CDR3 is 14 amino acids long. Trimming shortened V by 0 bases and J by 2 bases, and 8 bases separated the two germline ends. Per germline, CDR1 SGHKS and CDR2 YYEKEE (reference sequence). In nucleotides, the CDR3 is TGTGCCAGCAGCTTGGGCGAGAATCAAGAGACCCAGTACTTC. It is translated as CASSLGENQETQYF. The entire variable domain, with the rest obtained from reference TRBV5-5 and TRBJ2-5, is as follows: DAGVTQSPTHLIKTRGQQVTLRCSPISGHKSVSWYQQVLGQGPQFIFQYYEKEERGRGNFPDRFSARQFPNYSSELNVNALLLGDSALYLCASSLGENQETQYFGPGTRLLVL.

The DNA of the CDR3 is TGTGCCAGTAGTAAATCGACGTATGGCTCCGGACAGGGCGCGAGGGAGACCCAGTACTTC. Translation gives CASSKSTYGSGQGARETQYF. The V gene is TRBV19, the J gene TRBJ2-5; 8 bases line up with TRBD1. The germline gives CDR1 LNHDA, CDR2 SQIVND (reference sequence). The V segment lost 4 bases and the J segment 5 bases; nucleotides outside the gene matches: 24. The CDR3 consists of 20 residues. The entire variable domain, with the rest obtained from reference TRBV19 and TRBJ2-5, is as follows: DGGITQSPKYLFRKEGQNVTLSCEQNLNHDAMYWYRQDPGQGLRLIYYSQIVNDFQKGDIAEGYSVSREKKESFPLTVTSAQKNPTAFYLCASSKSTYGSGQGARETQYFGPGTRLLVL.

The V gene is TRBV25-1, the J gene TRBJ1-4; D is ambiguous. The V end lost 3 bases, the J end lost 13 bases, and 12 bases lay between the germline ends. Germline values: CDR1 MGHDK, CDR2 SYGVNS. The CDR3 extends over 12 amino acids. In DNA, the CDR3 is TGTGCCAGCAGTGAGGACCCTTCGAGACTGTTTTTT. Encoded protein: CASSEDPSRLFF.

The chain has TRBV5-8 and TRBJ2-3; unclear D gene. Trimming stripped 0 bases from V and 4 bases from J, with 9 bases between. From germline, CDR1 is SGHTS and CDR2 YDEGEE. The CDR3 extends over 14 amino acids. The CDR3 sequence is CASSLVLDPDTQYF. The CDR3, as DNA: TGTGCCAGCAGCTTGGTCCTAGATCCAGATACGCAGTATTTT.

CDR3 sequence: CASSLSIGGELFF. The CDR3 DNA is TGTGCCAGCAGTTTATCGATAGGCGGGGAGCTGTTTTTT. The genes are TRBV27 and TRBJ2-2; no reliable D call. Between the trimmed V and J ends, which lost 0 bases and 7 bases, there was a span of 6 bases. The CDR3 covers 13 residues. CDR1 is MNHEY and CDR2 is SMNVEV in the germline V gene (reference sequence).

V usage is TRBV29-1 and J usage is TRBJ1-2; 8 nucleotides agree with TRBD1. The CDR3 contains 11 residues. Looked up from germline, CDR1 is SQVTM and CDR2 is ANQGSEA. Trimming took 6 bases from V and 8 from J; bases not matched to a gene: 5. The CDR3 bases are TGCAGCGTGCCTACAGGGGGAGGCTACACCTTC. Amino acids: CSVPTGGGYTF.

This clone was recorded only once. This chain links TRBV28 with TRBJ2-6, with TRBD1 matching over 11 bases. J lost 1 base, V lost 3 bases, and 2 bases had no gene match. The CDR3 runs 17 residues. Germline V gene data show CDR1 as MDHEN and CDR2 as SYDVKM. Written as DNA, the CDR3 is TGTGCCAGCAGTTTCGGGGACAGGGGGTCTGGGGCCAACGTCCTGACTTTC. Translating it yields CASSFGDRGSGANVLTF.

This chain links TRBV15 with TRBJ2-1, with 8 bases fitting TRBD1. Germline loops: CDR1 LNHNV, CDR2 YYDKDF (reference sequence). V trimming: 5 bases; J trimming: 4 bases; junction bases outside the gene matches: 7. The CDR3 loop spans 15 amino acids. Written as DNA, the CDR3 is TGTGCCACCAGCGAGGGGACAGGAGATTACAATGAGCAGTTCTTC. Its translation is CATSEGTGDYNEQFF.

The chain links TRBV5-4 to TRBJ2-3; 7 nucleotides align to TRBD2. Germline CDR1 SGHNT, CDR2 YYREEE (reference sequence). V was pared by 1 base and J by 5 bases, with 7 bases of the junction left unmatched. The CDR3 covers 15 residues. CDR3 in amino acids: CASSLITSAEDTQYF. The CDR3 coding sequence is TGTGCCAGCAGCTTGATAACTAGCGCAGAAGATACGCAGTATTTT. The entire variable domain, with the rest obtained from reference TRBV5-4 and TRBJ2-3, is as follows: ETGVTQSPTHLIKTRGQQVTLRCSSQSGHNTVSWYQQALGQGPQFIFQYYREEENGRGNFPPRFSGLQFPNYSSELNVNALELDDSALYLCASSLITSAEDTQYFGPGTRLTVL.

The V call is TRBV7-9, the J call TRBJ2-1; D is uncertain. The CDR3 covers 17 residues. The germline V gene encodes CDR1 SEHNR and CDR2 FQNEAQ (reference sequence). V lost 5 bases, J lost 0 bases, and 17 bases lay in between. CDR3 DNA: TGTGCCAGCAGCAACGACGAGCAGCAAGGCTCCTACAATGAGCAGTTCTTC. Protein product: CASSNDEQQGSYNEQFF. The variable domain in full, completed from reference TRBV7-9 and TRBJ2-1, reads DTGVSQNPRHKITKRGQNVTFRCDPISEHNRLYWYRQTLGQGPEFLTYFQNEAQLEKSRLLSDRFSAERPKGSFSTLEIQRTEQGDSAMYLCASSNDEQQGSYNEQFFGPGTRLTVL.

The rearrangement links TRBV5-4 to TRBJ2-7; D not resolved. This CDR3 is 14 amino acids long. Trimming removed 3 bases from V and 2 bases from J, with 12 bases in between. Germline CDR1 is SGHNT and CDR2 is YYREEE (reference sequence). The CDR3, as DNA: TGTGCCAGCAGCTCCTCCTCAAAACCCTACGAGCAGTACTTC. Translating it yields CASSSSSKPYEQYF.

The chain recombines TRBV9 with TRBJ2-1; a weak D match, TRBD2 (6 bases). The CDR3 contains 15 residues. Germline-derived CDR1 and CDR2 are SGDLS and YYNGEE. Deletions cut 0 bases from V and 6 bases from J, with 13 bases between. This CDR3 is CASSVDAGLGNEQFF. CDR3 DNA: TGTGCCAGCAGCGTAGATGCGGGGCTAGGCAATGAGCAGTTCTTC.

The chain recombines TRBV5-1 with TRBJ2-1; D possibly uses TRBD1 or TRBD2 (7 bases each). Trimming stripped 4 bases from V and 3 bases from J, with 17 bases between. Germline CDR1 SGHRS, CDR2 YFSETQ. The CDR3 extends over 16 amino acids. The CDR3, as DNA: TGCGCCAGCAGCCCAGGGGGGCGGGAGAACTACAATGAGCAGTTCTTC. This gives the protein CASSPGGRENYNEQFF.

The gene calls are TRBV28 and TRBJ2-2; D is possibly TRBD1 (5 bases). V was shortened by 2 bases and J by 7 bases, with 11 bases between the two germline ends. Germline V gene data show CDR1 as MDHEN and CDR2 as SYDVKM. This CDR3 region has 14 residues. In nucleotides, the CDR3 is TGTGCCAGCAGTTTACTTCAAAGGGGCGGGGAGCTGTTTTTT. Protein sequence: CASSLLQRGGELFF.

This sequence joins TRBV6-5 and TRBJ2-2; TRBD1 aligns across 10 bases. The CDR3 spans 15 residues. Germline V gene data show CDR1 as MNHEY and CDR2 as SVGAGI. J lost 6 bases, V lost 5 bases, and 6 bases had no gene match. CDR3 region: CASSRAGTGAGELFF. Written as DNA, the CDR3 is TGTGCCAGCAGTCGCGCCGGGACAGGGGCCGGGGAGCTGTTTTTT.

This clone rates as medium-sized. The V gene is TRBV19, the J gene TRBJ1-2; D might be TRBD1 (6 bases). Trimming removed 7 bases from V and 4 bases from J, with 19 bases in between. CDR1 is LNHDA, CDR2 SQIVND, per germline (reference sequence). The CDR3 totals 15 residues. The CDR3 coding sequence is TGTGCCAGTACCGTCGGACAGTTCGATTCCTATGGCTACACCTTC. Translating gives CASTVGQFDSYGYTF.

This clone turned up a few times. V is TRBV5-6 and J is TRBJ2-5; 11 nucleotides agree with TRBD2. J gave up 0 bases and V 4 bases, and 5 bases lay outside the gene matches. The CDR3 covers 16 residues. From germline, CDR1 is SGHDT and CDR2 YYEEEE. CDR3 nucleotides: TGTGCCAGCAGCCCACGACTAGCGGGGAACCAAGAGACCCAGTACTTC. This sequence encodes CASSPRLAGNQETQYF.

The rearrangement uses TRBV4-3 and TRBJ1-4, with D perhaps matching TRBD1 (5 bases). This CDR3 contains 17 residues. CDR1 is LGHNA and CDR2 is YSLEER in the germline V gene. The V gene lost 3 bases and the J gene lost 0 bases, with 14 bases spanning the gap. In DNA, the CDR3 is TGCGCCAGCAGCCAGCAGGGTCAGGGCGCAACTAATGAAAAACTGTTTTTT. Amino acids: CASSQQGQGATNEKLFF.

The chain has TRBV19 and TRBJ2-6; 9 nucleotides agree with TRBD1. Per the germline V gene, CDR1 is LNHDA and CDR2 is SQIVND (reference sequence). This CDR3 has 15 amino acids. V dropped 2 bases and J dropped 12; count of bases not matched to a gene: 8. CDR3 region: CASSISGTGSSVLTF. For the CDR3, the DNA is TGTGCCAGTAGTATATCCGGGACAGGGAGTTCCGTCCTGACTTTC.